Sequencing of this TCR beta chain was carried out in a study of T cells after posttransplantation cyclophosphamide. Findings and limits, study-wide: TRB overlap between skin or GI tissue T cells and blood was limited. Later blood repertoires were often dominated by clones from the donor CD8+ memory compartment. TRB clonality was highly associated with recipient CMV seropositivity and reactivation.

A marrow graft followed busulfan-fludarabine conditioning, with cyclophosphamide on days +3 and +4. Here immunoSEQ multiplex PCR was the method, and the copy in TCRdb shows in-frame clones only, minus some. The sample is made up of about 17,000 clones, none counted only once. There are many counts of this clone. The antigen remains unidentified. J gave up 4 bases and V 5 bases, and 4 bases lay outside the gene matches. This CDR3 is 15 amino acids long. Germline-derived CDR1 and CDR2 are SGHVS and FQNEAQ. The TCR comes from a female patient aged 30 to 45 who received an allogeneic stem cell transplant from a related donor, was CMV-positive, and had no GVHD. The T cells may partly be graft donor cells. The sequencing here drew on PBMCs, taken after allogeneic stem cell transplant with posttransplant cyclophosphamide. The genes are TRBV7-8 and TRBJ2-2; TRBD2 aligns across 10 bases. The chain's CDR3 is CASSPGTSATGELFF. The CDR3 DNA reads TGTGCCAGCAGCCCTGGGACTAGCGCCACCGGGGAGCTGTTTTTT.